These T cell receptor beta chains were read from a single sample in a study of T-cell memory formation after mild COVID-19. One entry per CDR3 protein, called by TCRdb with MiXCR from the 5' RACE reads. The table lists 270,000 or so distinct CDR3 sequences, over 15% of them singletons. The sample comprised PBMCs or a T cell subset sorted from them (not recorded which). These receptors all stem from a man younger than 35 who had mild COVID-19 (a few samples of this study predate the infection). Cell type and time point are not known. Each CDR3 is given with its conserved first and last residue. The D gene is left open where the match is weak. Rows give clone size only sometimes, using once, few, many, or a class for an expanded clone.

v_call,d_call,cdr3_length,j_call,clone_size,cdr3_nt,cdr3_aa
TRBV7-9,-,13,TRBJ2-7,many,TGTGCCAGCAGCCCGAGACTAGCCTACGAGCAGTACTTC,CASSPRLAYEQYF
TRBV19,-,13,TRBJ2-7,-,TGTGCCAGTCAGAAGACAGGAACCTACGAGCAGTACTTC,CASQKTGTYEQYF
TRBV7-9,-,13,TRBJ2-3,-,TGTGCCAGCAGCTTTGTCGGCGGGGATACGCAGTATTTT,CASSFVGGDTQYF
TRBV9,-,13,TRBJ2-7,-,TGTGCCAGCAGCGCCGACAGCCCCTACGAGCAGTACTTC,CASSADSPYEQYF
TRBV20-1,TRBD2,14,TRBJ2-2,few,TGCAGTGCTAGAGATTGGGGGGGTCACGGGGAGCTGTTTTTT,CSARDWGGHGELFF
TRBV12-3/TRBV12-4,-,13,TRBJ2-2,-,TGTGCCAGCTTCCGTTCCTACACCGGGGAGCTGTTTTTT,CASFRSYTGELFF
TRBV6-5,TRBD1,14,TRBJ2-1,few,TGTGCCAGCAGCCACCGAAGGGGGCAAAATGAGCAGTTCTTC,CASSHRRGQNEQFF
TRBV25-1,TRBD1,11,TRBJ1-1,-,TGTGCCAGCAGTGGAACAGGGGTAGCTTTCTTT,CASSGTGVAFF
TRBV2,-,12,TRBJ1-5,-,TGTGCCAGCAGTGTGATTCCCAGGACTCAGCATTTT,CASSVIPRTQHF
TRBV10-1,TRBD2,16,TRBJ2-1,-,TGCGCCAGCAGTGTATTAAACGGGGGGGACTACAATGAGCAGTTCTTC,CASSVLNGGDYNEQFF
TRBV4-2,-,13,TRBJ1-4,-,TGTGCCAGCAGCCGGGATCCGGATGAAAAACTGTTTTTT,CASSRDPDEKLFF
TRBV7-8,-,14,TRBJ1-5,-,TGTGCCAGCAGCTTAGTTGCAGGGAGTCAGCCCCAGCATTTT,CASSLVAGSQPQHF
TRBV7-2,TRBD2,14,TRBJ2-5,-,TGTGCCAGCAGCTTAGAGGCTAGCGGGGGGTCCCAGTACTTC,CASSLEASGGSQYF
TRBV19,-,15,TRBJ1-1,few,TGTGCCAGTAGTATGACGGCGGCCCGGAACACTGAAGCTTTCTTT,CASSMTAARNTEAFF
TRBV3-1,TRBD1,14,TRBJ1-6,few,TGTGCCAGCAGCCTCGGGACAGAGGGCTCACCCCTCCACTTT,CASSLGTEGSPLHF
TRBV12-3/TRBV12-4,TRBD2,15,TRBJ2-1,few,TGTGCCAGCGGATCAGGTGTAGGAGCGTGGGAGGGGCAGTTCTTC,CASGSGVGAWEGQFF
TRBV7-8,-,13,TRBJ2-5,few,TGTGCCAGCAGCTTACACAGTAGAGAGACCCAGTACTTC,CASSLHSRETQYF
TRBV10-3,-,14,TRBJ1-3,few,TGTGCCATCAGTCTAGCGGATTCAGGAAACACCATATATTTT,CAISLADSGNTIYF
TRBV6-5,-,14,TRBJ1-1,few,TGTGCCAGCAGTTCTGGGGCCCTGGGGACTGAAGCTTTCTTT,CASSSGALGTEAFF
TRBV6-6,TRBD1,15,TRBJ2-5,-,TGTGCCAGCAGCCCCCGGGACAGGGGGCGGGAGACCCAGTACTTC,CASSPRDRGRETQYF
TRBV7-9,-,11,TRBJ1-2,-,TGTGCCAGCGACTTAGGGTATGGCTACACCTTC,CASDLGYGYTF
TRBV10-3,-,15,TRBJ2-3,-,TGTGCCATCAGTGCCTCGACGGGGTCCGGAGATACGCAGTATTTT,CAISASTGSGDTQYF
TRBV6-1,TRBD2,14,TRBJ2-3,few,TGTGCCACTCATAGCGGGGGGGATGCAGATACGCAGTATTTT,CATHSGGDADTQYF
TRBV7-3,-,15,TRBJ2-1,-,TGTGCCAGCAGCTCGGACTCAAGCTCCTACAATGAGCAGTTCTTC,CASSSDSSSYNEQFF
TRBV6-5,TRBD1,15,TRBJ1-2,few,TGTGCCAGCAGCCCCACGGGACAGGGCTACTATGGCTACACCTTC,CASSPTGQGYYGYTF
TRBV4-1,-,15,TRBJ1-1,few,TGCGCCAGCACCCCCCGGGCCTTCATGAACACTGAAGCTTTCTTT,CASTPRAFMNTEAFF
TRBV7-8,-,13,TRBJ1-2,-,TGTGCCAGCACCAGCATTCGGGACTATGGCTACACCTTC,CASTSIRDYGYTF
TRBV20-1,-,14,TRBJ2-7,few,TGCAGTGCCCAAAGCGGCAGAAGCACCTACGAGCAGTACTTC,CSAQSGRSTYEQYF
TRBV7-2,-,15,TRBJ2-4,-,TGTGCCAGCAGCTTAGAGCCAGGGAGGAAAAACATTCAGTACTTC,CASSLEPGRKNIQYF
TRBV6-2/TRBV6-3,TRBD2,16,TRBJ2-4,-,TGTGCCAGCAGTGGACTAGCGGTGGGGGCCTTGGACATTCAGTACTTC,CASSGLAVGALDIQYF
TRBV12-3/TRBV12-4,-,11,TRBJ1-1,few,TGTGCCAGCTATCTTGGCACTGAAGCTTTCTTT,CASYLGTEAFF
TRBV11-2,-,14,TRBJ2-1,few,TGTGCCAGCAGCAGTATCAGGGGTCAGAATGAGCAGTTCTTC,CASSSIRGQNEQFF
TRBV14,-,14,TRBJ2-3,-,TGTGCCAGCAGCCAGCAACTAGCCGCAGATACGCAGTATTTT,CASSQQLAADTQYF